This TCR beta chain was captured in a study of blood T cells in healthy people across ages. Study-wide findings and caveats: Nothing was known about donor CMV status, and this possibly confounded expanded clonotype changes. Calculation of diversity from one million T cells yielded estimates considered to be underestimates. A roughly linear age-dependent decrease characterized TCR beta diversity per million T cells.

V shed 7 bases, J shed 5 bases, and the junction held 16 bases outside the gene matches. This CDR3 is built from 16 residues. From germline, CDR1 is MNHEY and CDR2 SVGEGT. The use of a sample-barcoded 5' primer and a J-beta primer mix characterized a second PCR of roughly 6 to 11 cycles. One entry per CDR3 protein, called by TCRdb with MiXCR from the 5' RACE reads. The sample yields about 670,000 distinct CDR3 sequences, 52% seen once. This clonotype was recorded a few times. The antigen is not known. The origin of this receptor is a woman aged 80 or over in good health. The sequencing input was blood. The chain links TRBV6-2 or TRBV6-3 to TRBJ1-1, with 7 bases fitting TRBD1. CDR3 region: CASTKDLRGRWTEAFF. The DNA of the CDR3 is TGTGCCAGCACCAAAGACCTAAGGGGGCGGTGGACTGAAGCTTTCTTT.